These T cell receptor beta chains were read from a single sample in a study of graft-versus-host responses after intestinal transplantation. The table came from immunoSEQ multiplex PCR; TCRdb's copy has only in-frame clones and leaves some out. The table has 95,000 to 100,000 clones, roughly 88% seen once; the top ten hold 1.4%. Source: PBMCs, taken 255 days after intestinal transplant. The receptors stem from a human patient who received an intestinal transplant, so some T cells may come from the graft donor. CDR3s include the opening cysteine and the closing phenylalanine or tryptophan. D genes are given only for firm matches. Part of the rows lack a size; the others show once, few, many or a class for expanded clones.

CDR3aa	CDR3nt	v_gene	j_gene	d_gene	abundance
CASSRTEAFF	TGTGCCAGCAGTCGGACTGAAGCTTTCTTT	TRBV6-1	TRBJ1-1	NA	NA
CASSALQGADNEQFF	TGTGCCAGCAGCGCCCTACAGGGGGCCGACAATGAGCAGTTCTTC	TRBV7-6	TRBJ2-1	TRBD1	NA
CASSKSGTGGYNEQFF	TGTGCCAGCAGTAAGTCCGGGACAGGGGGGTACAATGAGCAGTTCTTC	TRBV27	TRBJ2-1	TRBD1	NA
CAWSLGQAGRSPLHF	TGTGCCTGGAGTTTGGGTCAGGCCGGGAGATCACCCCTCCACTTT	TRBV30	TRBJ1-6	NA	NA
CASSLSQTPAFF	TGTGCCAGCAGTTTATCGCAAACCCCAGCTTTCTTT	TRBV27	TRBJ1-1	NA	few
CASSLAVTEQETQYF	TGCGCCAGCAGCTTGGCCGTTACGGAACAAGAGACCCAGTACTTC	TRBV5-1	TRBJ2-5	NA	NA
CASSLVGRTSGYNEQFF	TGTGCCAGCAGCTTAGTGGGGAGGACTAGCGGGTACAATGAGCAGTTCTTC	TRBV7-2	TRBJ2-1	TRBD2	NA
CASSLFSRTGSYEQYF	TGTGCCAGCAGTTTATTCTCTCGGACCGGGTCCTACGAGCAGTACTTC	TRBV27	TRBJ2-7	NA	NA
CASTPGLAGYNEQFF	TGTGCCAGCACTCCGGGACTAGCGGGGTACAATGAGCAGTTCTTC	TRBV19	TRBJ2-1	TRBD2	NA
CASSLSGTTNEKLFF	TGTGCCAGCAGCTTGAGTGGGACAACTAATGAAAAACTGTTTTTT	TRBV5-5	TRBJ1-4	NA	NA
CASSQQIRDYQYF	TGTGCCAGCAGCCAACAGATACGGGACTACCAGTATTTT	TRBV28	TRBJ2-3	TRBD2	few
CASSLDDRTDNEKLFF	TGTGCCAGCAGCTTAGATGACAGGACCGATAATGAAAAACTGTTTTTT	TRBV7-8	TRBJ1-4	NA	NA
CASTSGGPADTQYF	TGTGCCAGTACTAGCGGGGGGCCCGCGGATACGCAGTATTTT	TRBV19	TRBJ2-3	TRBD2	NA
CASSQDPRNEQFF	TGTGCCAGCAGCCAAGATCCCAGGAATGAGCAGTTCTTC	TRBV4-2	TRBJ2-1	NA	NA